A single sample gave rise to the 4 T cell receptor beta chains below, sequenced in a study of Graves' ophthalmopathy and Graves' hyperthyroidism. As the template, RNA transcripts were used to amplify TCR beta CDR3 regions. The workflow started with a first-round RT-PCR run with HTBI primers and then moved on to a second-round multiplex PCR. TCRdb fed the multiplex PCR reads into MiXCR, producing one record per CDR3 protein. Of over a million distinct CDR3 sequences in the sample, 35% to 45% were seen once. Sequenced sample: peripheral blood or thyroid tissue (not recorded which). These receptors all come from an adult man with Graves' hyperthyroidism.

This clonotype was found a few times. The gene calls are TRBV18 and TRBJ1-5; D may be TRBD1 (5 bases). The CDR3 is 14 residues long. The germline gives CDR1 KGHSH, CDR2 LQKENI. V was trimmed by 0 bases and J by 3 bases, leaving 6 bases between them. The CDR3 loop is CASSPPGTNQPQHF. CDR3 in DNA: TGTGCCAGCTCACCACCAGGGACCAATCAGCCCCAGCATTTT.

The chain couples TRBV10-3 to TRBJ2-7, with 8 bases aligning to TRBD2. The CDR3 is made up of 12 amino acids. CDR1 is ENHRY and CDR2 is SYGVKD in the germline V gene. CDR3 DNA sequence: TGTGCTAGGAGGCTAGCGGGCTACGAGCAGTACTTC. Its translation: CARRLAGYEQYF.

The chain carries TRBV9 and TRBJ2-1, with TRBD2 identical over 16 bases. Unmatched junction bases numbered 4, after V lost 5 bases and J lost 5 bases. The CDR3 is made up of 16 amino acids. Per germline, CDR1 SGDLS and CDR2 YYNGEE. CDR3 region: CASSRGLAGGNNEQFF. The CDR3 DNA reads as TGTGCCAGCAGTAGGGGACTAGCGGGGGGGAACAATGAGCAGTTCTTC.

The table lists this clonotype with a few counts. The rearrangement joins TRBV20-1 to TRBJ2-7; D might be TRBD2 (6 bases). Per the germline V gene, CDR1 is DFQATT and CDR2 is SNEGSKA (reference sequence). The length of the CDR3 is 15 residues. With 0 bases removed from V and 0 bases from J, the gap between germline ends came to 12 bases. CDR3 in DNA: TGCAGTGCTAGAGATTACGGCGGGAACTCCTACGAGCAGTACTTC. This gives the protein CSARDYGGNSYEQYF.